Listed below are T cell receptor beta chains from one sample, sequenced in a study of blood T cells in healthy people across ages. TCRdb ran MiXCR on the 5' RACE reads and lists one entry per CDR3 protein. The sample includes around 800,000 distinct CDR3 sequences, less than 60% of them seen just once. The sequencing sample was made of blood. These TCRs come from a man of 80 years or more in good health. The CDR3 runs from the conserved cysteine through the conserved F or W. Each record gives: V gene, D gene, clone size, J gene, CDR3 protein, CDR3 DNA. A D gene is named only where the DNA matches it firmly. Some rows mark clone size as missing; the rest say once, few, many or name a class of expanded clone.

TRBV28	TRBD1	NA	TRBJ2-7	CASSYTGGGGQYF	TGTGCCAGCAGTTATACAGGGGGCGGCGGGCAGTACTTC
TRBV7-8	NA	NA	TRBJ1-6	CASSLAGEGNSPLYF	TGTGCCAGCAGCTTAGCGGGAGAGGGGAATTCACCCCTCTACTTT
TRBV30	TRBD1	many	TRBJ2-7	CAWRMGQGAREQYF	TGTGCCTGGAGGATGGGACAGGGGGCGCGGGAGCAGTACTTC
TRBV28	NA	NA	TRBJ2-7	CASRNAGTTREQYF	TGTGCCAGCAGGAACGCAGGGACGACTCGCGAGCAGTACTTC
TRBV10-2	TRBD1	NA	TRBJ2-5	CASSANGQGETQYF	TGCGCCAGCAGTGCAAACGGACAGGGCGAGACCCAGTACTTC
TRBV5-1	TRBD1	few	TRBJ2-5	CASTTGGGKTQYF	TGCGCCAGCACAACAGGGGGCGGGAAGACCCAGTACTTC
TRBV5-6	NA	NA	TRBJ2-5	CASSLGFRETQYF	TGTGCCAGCAGCTTGGGCTTTAGGGAGACCCAGTACTTC
TRBV29-1	NA	many	TRBJ2-5	CSVDQGFRETQYF	TGCAGCGTTGATCAGGGATTCCGAGAGACCCAGTACTTC
TRBV5-1	NA	few	TRBJ2-1	CASSAAPDNEQFF	TGCGCCAGCAGCGCAGCGCCCGACAATGAGCAGTTCTTC
TRBV20-1	TRBD1	few	TRBJ2-5	CSAVDRARETQYF	TGCAGTGCAGTGGACAGGGCGAGGGAGACCCAGTACTTC
TRBV7-2	NA	NA	TRBJ2-1	CASSLISGRGSYNEQFF	TGTGCCAGCAGCTTAATCTCCGGGAGAGGCTCCTACAATGAGCAGTTCTTC
TRBV29-1	NA	few	TRBJ2-3	CSGGADTQYF	TGCAGCGGGGGGGCAGATACGCAGTATTTT
TRBV2	TRBD1	NA	TRBJ2-7	CASVRDRGFSYEQYF	TGTGCCAGCGTCCGGGACAGGGGTTTTTCCTACGAGCAGTACTTC
TRBV6-2/TRBV6-3	NA	NA	TRBJ2-7	CASSERRDNPYF	TGTGCCAGCAGTGAACGCCGGGACAATCCGTACTTC
TRBV7-2	NA	few	TRBJ2-5	CASSVTEVQETQYF	TGTGCCAGCAGCGTGACAGAAGTCCAAGAGACCCAGTACTTC
TRBV6-6	TRBD2	many	TRBJ2-1	CASSFLAGAPGNEQFF	TGTGCCAGCAGTTTCTTAGCGGGAGCCCCCGGGAATGAGCAGTTCTTC
TRBV5-1	NA	many	TRBJ2-1	CASSFSLARSNNEQFF	TGCGCCAGCAGCTTTTCGTTAGCTCGTTCCAACAATGAGCAGTTCTTC
TRBV5-6	TRBD2	NA	TRBJ2-7	CASSTSVLSGGDEQYF	TGTGCCAGCAGCACCTCAGTCCTCTCCGGGGGGGACGAGCAGTACTTC
TRBV15	TRBD1	NA	TRBJ2-7	CATSRGGTGIDEQYF	TGTGCCACCAGCAGAGGAGGGACAGGGATCGACGAGCAGTACTTC
TRBV29-1	NA	few	TRBJ1-1	CSVSTANTEAFF	TGCAGTGTATCGACAGCGAACACTGAAGCTTTCTTT
TRBV20-1	NA	NA	TRBJ1-1	CSASTLKGAYTEAFF	TGCAGTGCTTCAACCCTAAAAGGGGCGTACACTGAAGCTTTCTTT
TRBV3-1	NA	NA	TRBJ2-5	CASSQDFQGGGPSLETQYF	TGTGCCAGCAGCCAAGATTTCCAGGGGGGAGGGCCGTCTTTGGAGACCCAGTACTTC
TRBV7-2	TRBD1	once	TRBJ1-5	CASSLGGTENQPQHF	TGTGCCAGCAGCTTGGGTGGGACAGAGAATCAGCCCCAGCATTTT
TRBV5-1	TRBD1	many	TRBJ2-1	CASSWDRLPLNEQFF	TGCGCCAGCAGCTGGGACAGACTACCCCTTAATGAGCAGTTCTTC
TRBV29-1	NA	NA	TRBJ1-1	CSVEGGGTTNTEAFF	TGCAGCGTTGAGGGGGGAGGGACAACGAACACTGAAGCTTTCTTT
TRBV6-5	NA	NA	TRBJ2-3	CASSPGGVTDTQYF	TGTGCCAGCAGCCCCGGAGGTGTCACAGATACGCAGTATTTT
TRBV12-3/TRBV12-4	NA	few	TRBJ1-2	CASIPSGGGGYTF	TGTGCCAGCATCCCTTCGGGAGGTGGTGGCTACACCTTC
TRBV14	TRBD2	once	TRBJ2-1	CASSRQRTSGGYNEQFF	TGTGCCAGCAGCCGCCAAAGGACTAGCGGGGGATACAATGAGCAGTTCTTC
TRBV20-1	NA	NA	TRBJ2-1	CSAKPTSNGNEQFF	TGCAGTGCTAAACCCACTAGCAACGGAAATGAGCAGTTCTTC
TRBV6-1	TRBD1	NA	TRBJ1-2	CASSEIGTGTYGHTF	TGTGCCAGCAGTGAAATTGGGACAGGCACCTATGGCCACACCTTC
TRBV20-1	TRBD2	few	TRBJ2-3	CSQAGGLDTQYF	TGCAGCCAAGCGGGAGGATTAGATACGCAGTATTTT
TRBV27	TRBD2	once	TRBJ2-7	CASSLTSGRPRNIRYF	TGTGCCAGCAGTTTGACTAGCGGGAGGCCACGAAACATTCGGTACTTC
TRBV7-2	TRBD2	NA	TRBJ2-1	CASSLYGGRINEQFF	TGTGCCAGCAGCTTATACGGCGGGAGGATCAATGAGCAGTTCTTC
TRBV2	NA	NA	TRBJ2-3	CASSEYRDPDTQYF	TGTGCCAGCAGTGAATACAGGGACCCAGATACGCAGTATTTT
TRBV7-2	NA	NA	TRBJ1-2	CASSLAQGFYGYTF	TGTGCCAGCAGCTTAGCGCAGGGATTCTATGGCTACACCTTC
TRBV11-2	NA	NA	TRBJ2-5	CASSFRLETQYF	TGTGCCAGCAGCTTTAGGTTGGAGACCCAGTACTTC
TRBV5-1	TRBD2	NA	TRBJ2-3	CASSTRLADKNTQYF	TGCGCCAGCAGCACTCGACTAGCGGATAAAAATACGCAGTATTTT
TRBV5-5	NA	many	TRBJ2-1	CASSPGTFNNEQFF	TGTGCCAGCAGCCCCGGGACATTCAACAATGAGCAGTTCTTC
TRBV29-1	NA	NA	TRBJ2-1	CSVVSQGGYYNEQFF	TGCAGCGTTGTGTCCCAGGGAGGTTACTACAATGAGCAGTTCTTC
TRBV5-1	NA	few	TRBJ2-3	CASSYYRGSRTSTDTQYF	TGCGCCAGCAGCTACTACCGAGGCTCTAGAACTAGCACAGATACGCAGTATTTT
TRBV7-3	TRBD2	NA	TRBJ2-2	CASSPRLAGLTGELFF	TGTGCCAGCAGCCCGAGACTAGCGGGCCTCACCGGGGAGCTGTTTTTT
TRBV20-1	TRBD2	NA	TRBJ2-7	CSASIGLADGKQYF	TGCAGTGCTAGCATAGGACTAGCGGACGGGAAGCAGTACTTC
TRBV14	TRBD2	few	TRBJ2-7	CASSQAPLAETYEQYF	TGTGCCAGCAGCCAAGCCCCACTAGCGGAAACCTACGAGCAGTACTTC
TRBV9	TRBD1	NA	TRBJ2-1	CASSVGTGSSYNEQFF	TGTGCCAGCAGCGTAGGGACAGGGAGCTCCTACAATGAGCAGTTCTTC
TRBV6-6	TRBD2	NA	TRBJ2-1	CASNDGTSGRNEQFF	TGTGCCAGCAACGACGGGACTAGCGGGAGAAATGAGCAGTTCTTC
TRBV24-1	NA	few	TRBJ2-1	CATSDAGHPRHEQFF	TGTGCCACCAGTGATGCGGGCCACCCAAGGCATGAGCAGTTCTTC
TRBV6-6	TRBD1	NA	TRBJ2-5	CASTSDRGRFEETQYF	TGTGCCAGCACTTCGGACAGGGGTAGATTCGAGGAGACCCAGTACTTC
TRBV7-8	NA	NA	TRBJ2-1	CASSLAEYRGGNEQFF	TGTGCCAGCAGCTTAGCAGAATACAGGGGGGGGAATGAGCAGTTCTTC
TRBV11-2	TRBD2	few	TRBJ2-3	CASSPSRGRGSVNLRKADTQYF	TGTGCCAGCAGCCCAAGTCGCGGGAGGGGGTCCGTTAACCTCCGAAAGGCAGATACGCAGTATTTT
TRBV7-2	NA	NA	TRBJ1-4	CASSASTGALFF	TGTGCCAGCAGCGCCTCGACAGGTGCACTGTTTTTT
TRBV4-2	TRBD2	few	TRBJ2-7	CASSQDLGSGGNEQYF	TGTGCCAGCAGCCAAGATCTTGGTAGCGGGGGTAACGAGCAGTACTTC